This T cell receptor beta chain was sequenced during a study of blood T cells in healthy people across ages. Across the whole study: About one barcoded beta molecule per two T cells came from capture by template switching. Study-wide results and caveats: Getting older went along with TCR beta diversity per million T cells dropping roughly linearly.

For the second PCR, which ran for about 6 to 11 cycles, a sample-barcoded 5' primer and a J-beta primer mix were used. All cDNA molecules were each tagged by a template-switch adaptor with 12 random nucleotides. One entry per CDR3 protein results from TCRdb running MiXCR on the 5' RACE reads. The sample contains about 1 million distinct CDR3 sequences, 45% of which appear only once. Only a few counts were recorded for this clonotype. Its antigen is unknown. Every sample had a minimum of 6 million PBMCs isolated. Trimming left V 5 bases short and J 3 bases short, with 10 bases between. Germline CDR1 is KGHDR and CDR2 is SFDVKD. The CDR3 runs to 14 residues.

Specimen: blood. The source of this sequence is a woman aged 55-69 years in good health. The rearrangement uses TRBV24-1 and TRBJ1-5, with D perhaps matching TRBD1 (6 bases). CDR3 in amino acids: CATSVTGANQPQHF. CDR3 bases: TGTGCCACCAGTGTGACAGGCGCCAATCAGCCCCAGCATTTT.